The T cell receptor beta chain described here comes from a study of persistence of HIV-infected CD4 T cells. Study as a whole: Up to roughly 200 mL blood was drawn at multiple time points; a couple of donors had single-time leukapheresis.

Anti-CD3/anti-CD28 beads served as a nonspecific positive control stimulus. CD4+ T cells upregulating both CD40 ligand and CD69 were sorted as responding cells. Plasma HIV-1 RNA stayed below 50 copies/mL for at least 4 years. Before stimulation, PBMCs underwent CD8+ T cell depletion. The libraries were made with immunoSEQ version 4 in survey mode. TCRdb keeps only in-frame clones here, not all; method: immunoSEQ multiplex PCR. The sample consists of 44,000 or so clones, approximately 93% of them appearing once. Trimming took 10 bases from V and 2 from J; bases not matched to a gene: 8. The CDR3 covers 14 residues. Per the germline V gene, CDR1 is LNHDA and CDR2 is SQIVND (reference sequence). Remarks on this clone: The antigen is undetermined.

This material consisted of CD4+ T cells sorted from PBMCs after roughly 18-hour stimulation, taken from a patient who received antiretroviral therapy. The chain has TRBV19 and TRBJ2-1, with TRBD1 matching 7 bases. This TCR derives from an adult man with HIV who was CMV-seropositive. CDR3 in amino acids: CAINDRVPYNEQFF. In DNA form, the CDR3 reads TGTGCCATCAACGACAGGGTACCCTACAATGAGCAGTTCTTC. Full variable domain (missing parts from reference TRBV19 and TRBJ2-1): DGGITQSPKYLFRKEGQNVTLSCEQNLNHDAMYWYRQDPGQGLRLIYYSQIVNDFQKGDIAEGYSVSREKKESFPLTVTSAQKNPTAFYLCAINDRVPYNEQFFGPGTRLTVL.